This T cell receptor (beta chain) was profiled in a study of T cells in Graves' hyperthyroidism and ophthalmopathy. Germline V gives CDR1 SGHDT, CDR2 YYEEEE. The CDR3 covers 14 residues. V lost 0 bases and J 2 bases, leaving 9 bases between the germline ends. Amplified regions were TCR beta CDR3 sequences from RNA transcripts. First-round RT-PCR with HTBI primers amplified the TCR CDR3 region. TCRdb reprocessed the multiplex PCR reads with MiXCR, giving one entry per CDR3 protein. The sample includes approximately 700,000 distinct CDR3 sequences, about a sixth of them seen just once. Ten or more counts support this clonotype.

J is TRBJ2-7 and V is TRBV5-6; D is ambiguous. Specimen: blood. The clonotype was recovered from a man in his late teens or twenties with Graves' hyperthyroidism. Here the CDR3 reads CASSLGSFPYEQYF. The CDR3 region has the DNA TGTGCCAGCAGCTTGGGCAGTTTTCCCTACGAGCAGTACTTC.